The source of this T cell receptor beta chain is a study of blood T cell repertoires in COVID-19. Generated by immunoSEQ multiplex PCR, the TCRdb table keeps only in-frame clones and is missing some. Counted here are tens of thousands of clones, under 90% occurring once; the ten biggest clones make up less than 15%. From germline, CDR1 is MGHRA and CDR2 YSYEKL. This CDR3 is built from 15 residues. With V trimmed by 3 bases and J by 0 bases, 4 bases remained unmatched. V is TRBV4-1 and J is TRBJ1-1; 7 bases line up with TRBD1. Sequencing used peripheral blood. This clonotype was sampled from a human donor in a cohort sampled during active COVID-19. CDR3 nucleotides: TGCGCCAGCAGCCAGGGACAGATCATGAACACTGAAGCTTTCTTT. Translation: CASSQGQIMNTEAFF.